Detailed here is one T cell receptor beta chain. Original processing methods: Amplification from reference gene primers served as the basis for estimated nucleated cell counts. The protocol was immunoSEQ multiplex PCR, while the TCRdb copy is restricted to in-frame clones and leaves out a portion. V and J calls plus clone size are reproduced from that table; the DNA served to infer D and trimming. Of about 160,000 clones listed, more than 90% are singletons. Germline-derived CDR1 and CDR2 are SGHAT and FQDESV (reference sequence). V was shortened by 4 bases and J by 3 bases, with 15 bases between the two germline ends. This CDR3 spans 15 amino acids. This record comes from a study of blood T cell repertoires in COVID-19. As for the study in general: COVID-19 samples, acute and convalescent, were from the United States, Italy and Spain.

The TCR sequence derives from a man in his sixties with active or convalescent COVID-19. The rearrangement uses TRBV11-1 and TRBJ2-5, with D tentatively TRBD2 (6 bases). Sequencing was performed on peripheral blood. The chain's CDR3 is CASSSPTRKKETQYF. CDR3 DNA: TGTGCCAGCAGCTCCCCGACTAGGAAAAAAGAGACCCAGTACTTC.